This note documents a single T cell receptor (beta chain) sequence. These data are taken from a study of cytomegalovirus exposure and HLA in healthy donors. A multiplex PCR was run with 60 Vbeta primers and 13 Jbeta primers. Produced via immunoSEQ multiplex PCR; TCRdb's table is partial and in-frame only. In the table there are about 130,000 clones, around 77% of which are singletons. V lost 1 base, J lost 2 bases, and 12 bases lay in between. The CDR3 extends over 16 amino acids. Germline V gives CDR1 SGHKS, CDR2 YYEKEE (reference sequence). Sequenced input: PBMCs. This chain uses TRBV5-5 with TRBJ2-2; possible D gene TRBD2, 5 bases. The clonotype comes from a man in his thirties or forties in good health and CMV-seronegative. The CDR3 sequence: CASSLQGSPNTGELFF. In DNA form, the CDR3 reads TGTGCCAGCAGCTTGCAAGGGAGTCCCAACACCGGGGAGCTGTTTTTT.